The source of this T cell receptor (beta chain) is a study of cytomegalovirus exposure and HLA in healthy donors (dated by TCRdb to 2016 to 2017). For the wider study: According to an earlier analysis of several hundred of the donors, about 179 million T cells yielded some 120 million unique TCR beta sequences and roughly 280 Gb of sequence data. Roughly 300 gigabases of sequencing data and around 85 million unique TCR sequences made up an early release that covered several hundred HLA-typed donors. The genetic ancestry cluster associated with self-reported Caucasian donors included 81% of the 398 genotyped donors. The study aimed to test whether cataloging public T cell receptors could reveal signatures of past pathogen exposure. The T cell repertoires of some 670 subjects were profiled by immunosequencing and related to cytomegalovirus serostatus. In addition to the first cohort of approximately 650 subjects, a separate validation cohort of approximately 120 different subjects was used. High-throughput TCR immunosequencing, statistical association of individual TCRs with disease status, and machine learning were combined to predict cytomegalovirus infection status. To study patterns of TCR occurrence, a later analysis re-analyzed previously published TCR beta repertoires from under 750 donors and added high-resolution HLA genotyping. The later analysis used no new phenotypic data to find candidate immune exposures, relying instead on TCR beta sequences and their occurrence across donors. An earlier analysis of 500 to 650 of the donors applied high-throughput TCR beta sequencing to assess whether each TCR beta V gene segment acted as functional or pseudogenic. Donor age, sex, ethnicity and CMV serostatus were compiled together with the repertoire data. Genome-wide SNP genotypes for about 60% of the roughly 700 donors were used in a later genetic analysis, which treated that subset as a discovery cohort. Every repertoire in the discovery cohort had been generated on one and the same sequencing platform. Both class I and class II loci were covered by HLA typing, at four-digit resolution. The number of donors typed differed by locus, with about 629-640 for A, B, C, DRB1 and DQB1, about 500 for DQA1, over 600 for DPA1, and approximately 470 for DPB1. About 5 DR-DQ haplotypes were handled as single units for association and clustering, since linkage in the cohort was strong. On average, around 200,000 unique TCR beta nucleotide sequences were sequenced per donor among 350 to 400 genotyped donors of the cohort, with 15% to 20% of those sequences being non-productive. Results and caveats for the whole study, not just this receptor: In a later genetic analysis, a missense DCLRE1C variant was associated with V-gene and J-gene trimming of TCR beta chains, and the association was replicated in an independent cohort. The study gave a list of 150 to 200 TCR beta chains associated with cytomegalovirus. A later analysis reported that several top co-occurrence clusters appeared linked to parvovirus B19, influenza, CMV and Epstein-Barr virus. In a later analysis, HLA-associated TCR beta chains were found to be more clonally expanded and to have lower generation probabilities than equally common non-associated chains. Cytomegalovirus status was reported to be diagnosed by the classifier with high specificity and sensitivity in both the original and validation cohorts. Most TCR sequences were observed very rarely across donors, whereas some public TCRs were present in many individuals. HLA typing was unavailable for some donors at each locus, so association tests used only the typed subset. A later analysis found that most CMV-associated TCR beta chains appeared HLA-restricted, with HLA associations seemingly driven largely by CMV exposure. It was suggested by the authors that the approach could potentially be generalized to other disease states and immunological phenotypes. Correlated functional status among segregating V segments might reflect linkage disequilibrium, but an unknown experimental factor could not be ruled out. A further reported finding was that TCR beta sequences accurately predicted the HLA-A and HLA-B alleles for most subjects in the first cohort. In a later analysis, the rate of TCR association differed among HLA loci, with DRB1 alleles having the most associated TCRs and HLA-C alleles having the fewest. Only TCR beta chains were sequenced in this cohort, and the absence of alpha or paired-chain data limited detectable features. In vitro tests confirmed that a few of the cytomegalovirus-associated TCR beta chains recognize cytomegalovirus antigens. A cluster of highly shared sequence variants was judged likely to represent a technical artifact of the sequencing pipeline. In an earlier analysis of around 600 of the donors, most TCR beta V segments appeared in productive rearrangements about 87% or about 30% of the time, broadly matching IMGT annotations. Specific HLA alleles were associated with some 15,000 TCR beta sequences at a false discovery rate of 0.05 in a later analysis. In a later genetic analysis, fewer N-insertions in productive TCRs were reported among donors in an Asian-associated ancestry cluster than the 666-donor mean. CMV serostatus was the only immune exposure information available for the cohort. Over 15 rarely observed V segments, including chromosome 9 orphons, were excluded from the earlier analysis of several hundred of the donors because counts were too low. Assigning TCR associations to individual alleles was difficult when HLA alleles, especially DR and DQ, strongly co-occurred. Roughly uniform sequencing depth across donors was assumed in presence/absence analyses, although this assumption may not hold.

The cohort comprised some 730 healthy bone marrow donors. Cohort members were all nominally healthy when sampled, although unrecorded immune exposures were likely present. The donor tested CMV seronegative, placing the donor among the 350 to 400 seronegative members of the cohort. A peripheral blood sample was provided by each donor, and peripheral blood mononuclear cells were used for TCR beta sequencing. Genomic DNA was extracted from the blood cell samples with the Qiagen DNeasy Blood Extraction Kit. In the case of this clone: The antigen this receptor binds is unknown. Within one base of it there is no much larger clone, and no base qualities were kept.

Library preparation employed the immunoSEQ multiplex PCR assay. For the multiplex PCR, a mixture combining 60 forward primers for TCR Vbeta segments and 13 reverse primers for TCR Jbeta segments was used. A multiplex PCR assay on genomic DNA amplified the CDR3 region of rearranged TCR beta genes. Amplified TCR beta libraries were sequenced as 87-base-pair reads on the Illumina HiSeq System. Per the source publication's procedure: Across the 600 to 700 repertoires, a later analysis counted approximately 83 million unique TCR beta chains, some 11 million of which were shared by at least two donors. A nearest-neighbor algorithm error-corrected the raw reads and collapsed the reads into unique sequences, merging closely related sequences to remove PCR and sequencing errors. To assign V, D and J gene segments, CDR3 sequences were aligned to IMGT reference sequences. For a sequence to be retained, a match of at least six nucleotides to both a V gene segment and a J gene segment was required. Rearrangements were called productive when the CDR3 lacked stop codons and stayed in frame with V and J; all others were non-productive. Following IMGT convention, CDR3 was defined as the stretch from the second conserved V-encoded cysteine to the conserved J-encoded phenylalanine. The earlier analysis of approximately 500 of the donors excluded sequences that lacked an unambiguous match to a single V gene segment. In an earlier analysis of several hundred of the donors, V segments were called functional above 56.7% productive rearrangements and were called segregating when the between-donor standard deviation exceeded 5%. A statistical classification framework was developed to diagnose cytomegalovirus status using the catalog of TCR beta chain sequences. In a later analysis, V and J genes were assigned by comparing TCR nucleotide sequences against IMGT/GENE-DB human TR gene sequences. A later analysis assigned CDR3 sequences and most-parsimonious VDJ recombination scenarios with the TCRdist pipeline. In a later analysis, each TCR beta chain was defined by its CDR3 amino acid sequence together with its V-gene family, and reads lacking a unique V-gene family were excluded. In a later analysis, some 600 highly shared, low-generation-probability nucleotide sequences were removed to address suspected cross-contamination and a sequencing artifact. A later analysis calculated a clonal expansion index for each public chain from normalized within-repertoire ranks of inferred template counts. In a later analysis, generation probabilities were computed using a VDJ recombination model fitted to out-of-frame rearrangements, and the results were checked against IGoR. A later analysis scored TCR-TCR, TCR-HLA and TCR-CMV co-occurrence with hypergeometric tests, applying a repertoire-size bias correction to TCR pairs. A later analysis estimated false discovery rates by permuting HLA or CMV assignments 20 times. In a later analysis, co-occurring TCRs were grouped with DBSCAN, and TCRdist sequence similarity was added when clustering was performed within HLA-allele-positive subsets. Co-occurrence clustering excluded repertoires with fewer than 30,000 or more than 120,000 public chains, plus five with anomalous nucleotide sharing. TCRdb limited this immuneACCESS table to in-frame rearrangements with V and J called. A share of clones is missing; checked studies link under half to unresolved V genes, and the rest is unexplained. D and trimming come from the DNA, and the V and J calls and clone size come from that table. In all, the sample holds around 130,000 clones, and about 74% of those were seen once. In total, the top ten clones hold 0.94% of the sample.

The specimen sequenced was PBMCs. The TCR originated in a woman aged 60-75 years in good health and CMV-seronegative.

The CDR3 is CASSLAGQGGYGYTF. Here is the DNA: TGTGCCAGCAGCTTAGCGGGACAGGGCGGCTATGGCTACACCTTC. The sequence is built from TRBV7-8 and TRBJ1-2, with 9 bases aligning to TRBD1. The germline V gene yields SGHVS for CDR1 and FQNEAQ for CDR2. Trimming removed 0 bases from V and 4 bases from J; the gene matches leave 3 bases unexplained. From the cysteine through the phenylalanine, the CDR3 covers 15 amino acids. Only the CDR3 portion is preserved as DNA: 45 bases, with reading frame beginning at the first base.